This TCR beta chain stems from a study of CD8 T cells in Susac syndrome. RNA was extracted with the RNeasy kit, and a quantity of roughly 0.5 to 1 ug was reverse transcribed using random hexamers. In TCRdb, the immunoSEQ multiplex PCR reads were re-called with MiXCR into one record per CDR3 protein. There are tens of thousands of distinct CDR3 sequences in the sample; roughly 93% occur only once, and more than 0.45% lies in the top ten. Germline trimming cut 1 base from V and 6 bases from J; bases unmatched to any gene: 4. The CDR3 sequence is 14 residues long. CDR1 GTSNPN and CDR2 SVGIG come from the germline V gene (reference sequence).

Sequencing was done on a sample of CD8+ T cells from PBMCs. The clonotype originates from a human donor in good health. The V call is TRBV30, the J call TRBJ2-1, with TRBD2 identical over 9 bases. CDR3 amino acids: CAWSGGLASNEQFF. The CDR3 DNA sequence: TGTGCCTGGAGTGGGGGACTAGCCTCCAATGAGCAGTTCTTC.